These 21 T cell receptor beta chains originate from one sample sequenced in a study of response to subunit inactivated influenza vaccine. In TCRdb, the RT-PCR reads were re-called with MiXCR into one record per CDR3 protein. The repertoire consists of some 540,000 distinct CDR3 sequences, with 20% to 25% occurring once and the leading ten covering roughly 2.8%. Another study also made use of these data, one on T cells expressing NK-cell markers. From that report: A 5'RACE template switching approach incorporating UMIs was used to make TCR beta cDNA.

The input for sequencing was CD4+ T cells sorted from PBMCs, taken about 13 days after vaccination. Receptors were obtained from a man aged 45-65 years who received an inactivated influenza vaccine.

This clonotype is a singleton in its sample. This sequence joins TRBV18 and TRBJ2-3, with D possibly being TRBD1 or TRBD2 (6 bases each). Trimming left V 6 bases short and J 4 bases short, with 20 bases between. The CDR3 has 16 residues. Germline V gives CDR1 KGHSH, CDR2 LQKENI. The CDR3 protein is CASSPSDTRGADTQYF. The CDR3 nucleotides are TGTGCCAGCTCGCCATCAGATACTAGGGGGGCAGATACGCAGTATTTT.

This clonotype has more than one count but fewer than ten. This rearrangement joins TRBV6-5 to TRBJ2-7; 10 nucleotides match TRBD1. The germline V gene encodes CDR1 MNHEY and CDR2 SVGAGI. The CDR3 runs to 15 residues. After removal of 2 bases from V and 7 bases from J, the junction contained 8 bases not matched to a gene. Here the CDR3 reads CASSYHGTGAGEQYF. The CDR3 nucleotides are TGTGCCAGCAGTTACCATGGGACAGGGGCAGGAGAGCAGTACTTC.

This chain links TRBV7-9 with TRBJ1-1; TRBD1 aligns across 8 bases. CDR3 size: 13 residues. V shed 0 bases and J 10 bases; nucleotides not matched to a gene: 4. CDR1 and CDR2 from the germline V gene are SEHNR and FQNEAQ (reference sequence). The CDR3, as DNA: TGTGCCAGCAGCTTAGCGTTAACAGGGGGAGCTTTCTTT. It yields the protein CASSLALTGGAFF.

V is TRBV11-2 and J is TRBJ2-1; TRBD2 matches at 12 bases. Germline V gene data show CDR1 as SGHAT and CDR2 as FQNNGV. The junction had 13 bases not matched to a gene; V was cut back by 4 bases and J by 6 bases. CDR3 length: 18 amino acids. As DNA, the CDR3 is TGTGCCAGCAGCTCAAGAGGACTAGCGGGAACCAAAAGCAATGAGCAGTTCTTC. It encodes CASSSRGLAGTKSNEQFF.

The chain links TRBV29-1 to TRBJ2-2, with D maybe TRBD1 (6 bases). CDR1 is SQVTM and CDR2 is ANQGSEA in the germline V gene. This CDR3 contains 12 residues. V shed 4 bases and J shed 7 bases, with 10 bases lying between them. In DNA, the CDR3 is TGCAGCGTTGGACAGGTCGGCGGGGAGCTGTTTTTT. Translated, it gives CSVGQVGGELFF.

V gene TRBV2 combines with J gene TRBJ1-4; 9 nucleotides agree with TRBD1. The J segment lost 7 bases and the V segment lost 4 bases, leaving 7 bases of the junction unmatched. CDR3 size: 15 residues. The germline V gene encodes CDR1 SNHLY and CDR2 FYNNEI. The DNA of the CDR3 is TGTGCCAGCAGTGGGGGACAGGGTCTAAGTGAAAAACTGTTTTTT. As protein: CASSGGQGLSEKLFF.

The genes are TRBV18 and TRBJ1-2, with D tentatively TRBD1 (5 bases). In germline, CDR1 is KGHSH, CDR2 LQKENI. Trimming took off 9 bases at V and 4 bases at J, with 12 bases between the two ends. CDR3 length: 12 residues. The CDR3 bases are TGTGCCAGTTCGACAGCAACCTATGGCTACACCTTC. Its translation: CASSTATYGYTF.

This chain connects TRBV7-2 to TRBJ2-7; D is unresolved. Germline assignment: CDR1 SGHTA and CDR2 FQGNSA. This CDR3 contains 12 residues. Trimming shortened V by 0 bases and J by 6 bases, and 6 bases separated the two germline ends. DNA for the CDR3: TGTGCCAGCAGCTTAGCTTGGGGCGAGCAGTACTTC. It is translated as CASSLAWGEQYF.

This clonotype came up many times. The V and J genes are TRBV20-1 and TRBJ2-3; 11 positions agree with TRBD2. From germline, CDR1 is DFQATT and CDR2 SNEGSKA (reference sequence). V shed 4 bases, J shed 5 bases, and the junction held 11 bases outside the gene matches. The CDR3 is 16 residues long. The CDR3 loop is CSATLISGRARDTQYF. DNA of the CDR3: TGCAGTGCTACCCTTATTAGCGGGAGGGCCCGAGATACGCAGTATTTT.

The chain uses TRBV4-2 and TRBJ2-3; possibly TRBD1 or TRBD2 for D (5 bases each). Germline assignment: CDR1 LGHNA and CDR2 YNFKEQ. Trimming removed 0 bases from V and 3 bases from J, with 10 bases in between. CDR3 length: 15 residues. The DNA of the CDR3 is TGTGCCAGCAGCCAAGAGGGGACGAGGACAGATACGCAGTATTTT. It yields the protein CASSQEGTRTDTQYF.

V gene TRBV30 combines with J gene TRBJ2-7, with 10 bases identical to TRBD2. This CDR3 is built from 15 residues. Germline CDR1 GTSNPN, CDR2 SVGIG (reference sequence). V lost 2 bases and J lost 2; bases outside the gene matches: 6. CDR3 amino acids: CAWSSLSGRAYEQYF. Here the CDR3 DNA reads TGTGCCTGGAGTAGCCTCAGCGGGAGGGCCTACGAGCAGTACTTC.

The table lists this clonotype with many counts. The V gene is TRBV29-1, the J gene TRBJ2-3; D may be TRBD2 (7 bases). V was pared by 3 bases and J by 5 bases, with 12 bases between. The V gene's germline CDR1 is SQVTM and CDR2 ANQGSEA. The CDR3 spans 13 residues. The CDR3 DNA sequence: TGCAGCGTTGAGAGGGGGGGGCGAGATACGCAGTATTTT. It is translated as CSVERGGRDTQYF.

The chain has TRBV19 and TRBJ2-2; 9 positions match TRBD2. In germline, CDR1 is LNHDA, CDR2 SQIVND (reference sequence). This CDR3 has 16 residues. J was trimmed by 6 bases and V by 6 bases; bases with no gene match: 11. CDR3 region: CASRSHSGSFSGELFF. In nucleotides, the CDR3 is TGTGCCAGTAGATCCCATAGCGGGAGTTTCTCCGGGGAGCTGTTTTTT. The full variable domain, its missing parts supplied by reference TRBV19 and TRBJ2-2, is DGGITQSPKYLFRKEGQNVTLSCEQNLNHDAMYWYRQDPGQGLRLIYYSQIVNDFQKGDIAEGYSVSREKKESFPLTVTSAQKNPTAFYLCASRSHSGSFSGELFFGEGSRLTVL.

This clonotype was picked up many times. This chain uses TRBV29-1 with TRBJ1-2; D remains unclear. The CDR3 is 12 amino acids. In germline, CDR1 is SQVTM, CDR2 ANQGSEA. Trimming removed 7 bases from V and 6 bases from J, with 15 bases in between. The CDR3 sequence is CSAIDHLNGYTF. In DNA form, the CDR3 reads TGCAGCGCGATAGATCACCTCAATGGCTACACCTTC.

In its sample, this clonotype was seen a few times. The V gene is TRBV9, the J gene TRBJ2-1; D gene ambiguous. The germline V gene has CDR1 SGDLS and CDR2 YYNGEE. This CDR3 has 14 amino acids. V was cut by 3 bases and J by 4 bases, with 11 bases left in between. The CDR3 bases are TGTGCCAGCAGCGCCGGTTCCGCGTACAATGAGCAGTTCTTC. Residues: CASSAGSAYNEQFF.

This clonotype was observed many times. The CDR3 protein is CASSIPGQPGYTF. CDR3 nucleotides: TGTGCCAGCAGTATCCCGGGACAACCTGGCTACACCTTC. The chain combines TRBV12-3 or TRBV12-4 with TRBJ1-2; tentatively, D is TRBD1 (6 bases). V was cut by 5 bases and J by 7 bases, with 14 bases left in between. The CDR3 has 13 amino acids.

The V and J genes are TRBV7-2 and TRBJ2-3, with a tentative D call TRBD2 (6 bases). This CDR3 is built from 15 residues. V lost 4 bases and J 6 bases, leaving 17 bases between the germline ends. Germline CDR1 SGHTA, CDR2 FQGNSA. The CDR3 DNA reads TGTGCCAGCAGCTCCCGCGGGGCCCGCTGGGATACGCAGTATTTT. It yields the protein CASSSRGARWDTQYF.

This clonotype has only a few counts. The V gene is TRBV20-1, the J gene TRBJ1-3, with 7 bases lining up with TRBD1. This CDR3 contains 14 residues. V dropped 6 bases and J dropped 3; count of bases not matched to a gene: 8. CDR1 is DFQATT and CDR2 is SNEGSKA in the germline V gene (reference sequence). Here the CDR3 reads CSANQGVGGNTIYF. The CDR3 DNA sequence: TGCAGTGCCAACCAGGGGGTGGGTGGAAACACCATATATTTT.

This clonotype was detected a few times. The gene calls are TRBV4-3 and TRBJ1-3; D is perhaps TRBD1 (6 bases). Trimming took off 2 bases at V and 2 bases at J, with 19 bases between the two ends. The CDR3 is made up of 18 amino acids. The germline CDR1 and CDR2 sequences are LGHNA and YSLEER. The CDR3 DNA is TGCGCCAGCAGCCAAACGTTCTCCGGACAGCTTACTGGAAACACCATATATTTT. Translating it yields CASSQTFSGQLTGNTIYF.

This clonotype has a handful of counts. The rearrangement links TRBV7-9 to TRBJ1-6; no clear D gene. Germline lookup yields CDR1 SEHNR and CDR2 FQNEAQ (reference sequence). V lost 5 bases and J lost 3, with 17 bases in between. CDR3 length equals 17 residues. CDR3 loop: CASSPPGRSDYNSPLHF. CDR3 in DNA: TGTGCCAGCAGCCCCCCCGGCAGGAGCGACTATAATTCACCCCTCCACTTT.

There are a few counts of this clonotype. The rearrangement uses TRBV10-3 and TRBJ2-3, with D possibly TRBD2 on 5 matching bases. There are 16 residues in the CDR3. The ends were cut back, 0 bases at V and 0 bases at J, with 10 bases in the middle. In germline, CDR1 is ENHRY, CDR2 SYGVKD. CDR3 sequence: CAISESGAISTDTQYF. DNA for the CDR3: TGTGCCATCAGTGAGTCGGGAGCGATTAGCACAGATACGCAGTATTTT.